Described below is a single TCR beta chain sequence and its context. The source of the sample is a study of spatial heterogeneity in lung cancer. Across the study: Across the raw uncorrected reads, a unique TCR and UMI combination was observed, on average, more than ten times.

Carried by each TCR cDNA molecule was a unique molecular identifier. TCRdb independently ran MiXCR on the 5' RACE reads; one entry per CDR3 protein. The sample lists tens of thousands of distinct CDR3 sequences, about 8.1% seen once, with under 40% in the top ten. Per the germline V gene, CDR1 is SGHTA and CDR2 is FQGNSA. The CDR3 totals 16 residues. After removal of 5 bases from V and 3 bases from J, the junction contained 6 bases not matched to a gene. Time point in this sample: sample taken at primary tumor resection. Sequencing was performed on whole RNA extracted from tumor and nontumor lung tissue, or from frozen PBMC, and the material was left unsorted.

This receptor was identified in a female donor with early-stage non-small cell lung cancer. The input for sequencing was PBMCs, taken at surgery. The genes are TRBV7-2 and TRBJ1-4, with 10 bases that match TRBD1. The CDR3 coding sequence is TGTGCCAGCAGCCGGACAGGGGGAGCTTCTAATGAAAAACTGTTTTTT. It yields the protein CASSRTGGASNEKLFF.